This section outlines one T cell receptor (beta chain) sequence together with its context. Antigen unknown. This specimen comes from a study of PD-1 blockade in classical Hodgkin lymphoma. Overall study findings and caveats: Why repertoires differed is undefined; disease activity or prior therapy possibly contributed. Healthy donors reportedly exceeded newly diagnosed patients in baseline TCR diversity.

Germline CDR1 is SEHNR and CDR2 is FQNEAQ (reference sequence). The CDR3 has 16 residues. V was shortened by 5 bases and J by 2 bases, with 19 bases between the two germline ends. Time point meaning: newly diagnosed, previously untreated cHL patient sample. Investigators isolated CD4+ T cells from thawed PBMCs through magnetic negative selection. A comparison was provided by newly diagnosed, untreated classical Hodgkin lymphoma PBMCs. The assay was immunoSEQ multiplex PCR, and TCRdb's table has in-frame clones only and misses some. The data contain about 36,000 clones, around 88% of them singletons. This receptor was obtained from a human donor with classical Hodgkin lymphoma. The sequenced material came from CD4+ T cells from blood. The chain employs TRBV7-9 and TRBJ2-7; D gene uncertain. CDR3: CASSRGWFSPPYEQYF. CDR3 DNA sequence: TGTGCCAGCAGCCGTGGGTGGTTTTCCCCGCCCTACGAGCAGTACTTC.